Detailed here is one TCR beta chain. The antigen is undetermined. The data originate from a study of cytomegalovirus exposure and HLA in healthy donors. Study observations and caveats: According to a later analysis, TCR clusters from the first cohort tended to co-occur in the 110 or so validation repertoires.

The repertoire was sequenced with immunoSEQ multiplex PCR; TCRdb's copy has only in-frame clones and lacks some. The sample yields 100,000 to 150,000 clones, around 95% seen once. This TCR was sampled from a man aged 18 to 29 in good health and CMV-seronegative. The sample was PBMCs.

The CDR3 nucleotides are TGCGCCAGCAGCTTACCGGGACTAGCGGCTTACAATGAGCAGTTCTTC. Protein sequence: CASSLPGLAAYNEQFF. The chain links TRBV5-1 to TRBJ2-1; TRBD2 aligns across 11 bases. Looked up from germline, CDR1 is SGHRS and CDR2 is YFSETQ. This CDR3 spans 16 amino acids. Losses at the gene ends were 2 bases for V and 4 bases for J; bases not matched to a gene: 5.